The subject of this entry is one T cell receptor beta chain. Its antigen is as yet unknown. The repertoire was sequenced with immunoSEQ multiplex PCR; TCRdb's copy has only in-frame clones and lacks some. The table records 90,000 to 120,000 clones, 92% of them present only once. This specimen belongs to a study of T cell responses to AZD1222 COVID-19 vaccine. Findings and limits, study-wide: White British ancestry dominated among donors, who included more females, and clonal diversity was possibly underestimated. Repertoires were collected only later (after the peak T cell response had occurred).

Second doses at about 4 or about 12 weeks were pooled. The germline gives CDR1 MNHEY, CDR2 SVGAGI. The V gene end was trimmed by 5 bases and the J gene end by 4 bases; junction bases not matched to a gene: 3. The CDR3 is 13 residues long. The sample in question was peripheral blood, obtained 28 days after the second AZD1222 dose. The J gene is TRBJ2-3, the V gene TRBV6-5; 7 positions agree with TRBD1. The TCR was taken from an adult who received the AZD1222 COVID-19 vaccine. The CDR3 DNA is TGTGCCAGCAGTATTACAGGGGCAGATACGCAGTATTTT. Amino acids: CASSITGADTQYF.